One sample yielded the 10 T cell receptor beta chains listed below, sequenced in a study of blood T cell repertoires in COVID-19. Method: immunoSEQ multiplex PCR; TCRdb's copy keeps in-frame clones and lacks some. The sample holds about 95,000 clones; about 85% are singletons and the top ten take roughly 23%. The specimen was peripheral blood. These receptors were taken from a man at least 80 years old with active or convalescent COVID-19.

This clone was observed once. The CDR3 bases are TGTGCCAGCTCACCTGGAACAGGGAATGAAAAACTGTTTTTT. Amino acid sequence: CASSPGTGNEKLFF. The J gene is TRBJ1-4, the V gene TRBV18; tentatively, D is TRBD1 (6 bases). Germline CDR1 KGHSH, CDR2 LQKENI. The V and J ends lost 3 bases and 5 bases respectively, with 10 bases between them. This CDR3 contains 14 residues.

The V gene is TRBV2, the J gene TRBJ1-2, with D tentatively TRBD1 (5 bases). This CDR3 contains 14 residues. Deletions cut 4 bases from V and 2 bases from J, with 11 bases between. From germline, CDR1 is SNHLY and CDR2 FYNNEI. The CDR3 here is CASSVSAGNYGYTF. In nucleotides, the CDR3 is TGTGCCAGCAGTGTTTCCGCAGGGAACTATGGCTACACCTTC. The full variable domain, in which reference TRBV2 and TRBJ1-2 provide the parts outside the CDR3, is EPEVTQTPSHQVTQMGQEVILRCVPISNHLYFYWYRQILGQKVEFLVSFYNNEISEKSEIFDDQFSVERPDGSNFTLKIRSTKLEDSAMYFCASSVSAGNYGYTFGSGTRLTVV.

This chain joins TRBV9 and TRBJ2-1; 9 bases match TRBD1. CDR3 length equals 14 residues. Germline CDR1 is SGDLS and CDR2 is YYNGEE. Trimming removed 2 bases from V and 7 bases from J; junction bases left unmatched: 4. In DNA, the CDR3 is TGTGCCAGCAGCGTCGGACAGGGGTATAATGAGCAGTTCTTC. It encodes CASSVGQGYNEQFF.

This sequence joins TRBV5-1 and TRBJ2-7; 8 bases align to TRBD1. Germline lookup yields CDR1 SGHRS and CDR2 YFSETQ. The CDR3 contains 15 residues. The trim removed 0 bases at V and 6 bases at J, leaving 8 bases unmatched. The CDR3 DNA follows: TGCGCCAGCAGCTTGGTGGGACAGGCGGGTCTCGAGCAGTACTTC. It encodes CASSLVGQAGLEQYF.

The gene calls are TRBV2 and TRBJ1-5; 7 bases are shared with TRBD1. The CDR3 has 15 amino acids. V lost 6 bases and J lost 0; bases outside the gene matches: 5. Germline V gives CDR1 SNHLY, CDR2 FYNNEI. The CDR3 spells CASSWDRISNQPQHF. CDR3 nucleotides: TGTGCCAGCAGCTGGGACAGAATTAGCAATCAGCCCCAGCATTTT. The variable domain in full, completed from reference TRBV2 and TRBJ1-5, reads EPEVTQTPSHQVTQMGQEVILRCVPISNHLYFYWYRQILGQKVEFLVSFYNNEISEKSEIFDDQFSVERPDGSNFTLKIRSTKLEDSAMYFCASSWDRISNQPQHFGDGTRLSIL.

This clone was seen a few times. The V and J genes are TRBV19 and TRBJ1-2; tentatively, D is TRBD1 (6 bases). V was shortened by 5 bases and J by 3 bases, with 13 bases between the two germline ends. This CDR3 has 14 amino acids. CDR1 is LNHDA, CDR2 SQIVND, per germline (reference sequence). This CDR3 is CASSDRPEDYGYTF. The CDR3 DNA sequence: TGTGCCAGTAGTGACAGGCCTGAAGACTATGGCTACACCTTC. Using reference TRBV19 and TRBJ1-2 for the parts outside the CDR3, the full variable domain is DGGITQSPKYLFRKEGQNVTLSCEQNLNHDAMYWYRQDPGQGLRLIYYSQIVNDFQKGDIAEGYSVSREKKESFPLTVTSAQKNPTAFYLCASSDRPEDYGYTFGSGTRLTVV.

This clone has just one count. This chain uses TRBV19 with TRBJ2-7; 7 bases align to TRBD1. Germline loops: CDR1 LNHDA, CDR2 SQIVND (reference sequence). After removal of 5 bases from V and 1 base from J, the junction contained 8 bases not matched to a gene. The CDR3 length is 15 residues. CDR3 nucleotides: TGTGCCAGTAGTTGGACCGGGACAGCGTCCTACGAGCAGTACTTC. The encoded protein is CASSWTGTASYEQYF.

The CDR3 coding sequence is TGTGCCAGCAGCTCGGGGGGCTCTGGAAACACCATATATTTT. It is translated as CASSSGGSGNTIYF. The chain employs TRBV6-5 and TRBJ1-3, with D possibly TRBD1 on 5 matching bases. V lost 6 bases and J lost 0, with 9 bases in between. CDR1 and CDR2 (germline): MNHEY, SVGAGI. The CDR3 runs 14 residues.

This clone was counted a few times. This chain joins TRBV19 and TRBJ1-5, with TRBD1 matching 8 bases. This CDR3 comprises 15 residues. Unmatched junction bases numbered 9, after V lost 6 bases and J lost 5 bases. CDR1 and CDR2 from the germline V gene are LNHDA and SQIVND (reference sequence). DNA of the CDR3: TGTGCCAGTAGCCCTTGGACAGGGCTGGATCAGCCCCAGCATTTT. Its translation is CASSPWTGLDQPQHF.

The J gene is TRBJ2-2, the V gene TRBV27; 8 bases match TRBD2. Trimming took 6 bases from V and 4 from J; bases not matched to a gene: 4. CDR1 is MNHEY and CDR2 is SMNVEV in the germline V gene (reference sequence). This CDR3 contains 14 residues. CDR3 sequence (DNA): TGTGCCAGCAGGTTTAGCGGGGCCACCGGGGAGCTGTTTTTT. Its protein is CASRFSGATGELFF.